This T cell receptor (beta chain) was captured in a study of cytomegalovirus exposure and HLA in healthy donors. Primers: 60 Vbeta forward and 13 Jbeta reverse. This table comes from immunoSEQ multiplex PCR, and its TCRdb copy is limited to in-frame clones, with some not included. Of around 110,000 clones in the sample, approximately 70% are singletons; the top ten hold about 1.5%. Findings and caveats of the study: Sequencing likely produced, as an artifact, a cluster of highly shared sequence variants.

As concerns this clone: The antigen is undetermined.

Germline CDR1 and CDR2: DFQATT and SNEGSKA (reference sequence). This CDR3 is 10 amino acids long. The receptor was derived from a man aged 18 to 29 in good health and CMV-seronegative. The chain combines TRBV20-1 with TRBJ1-1; no clear D gene. The sequenced sample was PBMCs. The CDR3 DNA reads TGCGGGATAGTGAGGGCTGAAGCTTTCTTT. It codes for CGIVRAEAFF.